The following is a TCR beta chain sequence with its context. Its matching antigen is unknown. The sample originates from a study of shared clonotypes between healthy human individuals. CD4+ cells were split into CD45RA+ naive and CD45RA-negative memory subsets. Per the study methods: Junction-only immunoSEQ data arrived without quality scores, meaning filtering differed. Sequenced by immunoSEQ multiplex PCR; TCRdb stores in-frame clones only, minus some. Clone size and the V and J calls come from that table; the DNA yielded D and trimming. The sample has over 1.5 million clones, nearly 99% seen once; the top ten hold less than 0.55%. Whole-study results and caveats: Researchers sampled blood only, noting tissue repertoires likely differ.

The germline CDR1 and CDR2 sequences are SGHNT and YYREEE (reference sequence). V was cut by 0 bases and J by 4 bases, with 10 bases left in between. CDR3 size: 14 residues. This chain links TRBV5-4 with TRBJ2-5; D is unresolved. This TCR came from a man aged 25-45 years in good health. The sample comprised naive CD4+ T cells sorted from blood. Noted subset: CD45RA+ positively selected. Here the CDR3 reads CASSLGVGRETQYF. CDR3 nucleotides: TGTGCCAGCAGCTTGGGGGTCGGTAGAGAGACCCAGTACTTC.